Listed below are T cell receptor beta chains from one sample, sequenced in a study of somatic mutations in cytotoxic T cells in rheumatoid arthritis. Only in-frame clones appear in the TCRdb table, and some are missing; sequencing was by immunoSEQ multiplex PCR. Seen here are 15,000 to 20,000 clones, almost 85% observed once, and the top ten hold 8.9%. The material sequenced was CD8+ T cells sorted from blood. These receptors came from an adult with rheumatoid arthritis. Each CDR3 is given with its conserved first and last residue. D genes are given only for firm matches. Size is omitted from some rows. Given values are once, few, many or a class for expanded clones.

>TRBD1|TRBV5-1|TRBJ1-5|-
TGCGCCAGCAGCTTGGAAACAGGGGAAGCACAGCCCCAGCATTTT
CASSLETGEAQPQHF
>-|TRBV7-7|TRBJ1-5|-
TGTGCCAGCAGCCCCCCTCCTGAAATTCAGCCCCAGCATTTT
CASSPPPEIQPQHF
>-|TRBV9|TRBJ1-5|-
TGTGCCAGCAGCCCCGGGGGAGTCTTAAGCAATCAGCCCCAGCATTTT
CASSPGGVLSNQPQHF
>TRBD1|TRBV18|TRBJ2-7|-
TGTGCCAGCTCACTTTTGGACAGGAACGACGAGCAGTACTTC
CASSLLDRNDEQYF
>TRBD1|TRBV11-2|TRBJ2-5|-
TGTGCCAGCAGCTTAGTGGGACAGGGGACGACCCAGTACTTC
CASSLVGQGTTQYF
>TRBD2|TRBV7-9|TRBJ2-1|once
TGTGCCAGCAGCCCGGGACTAGCGGGGCTAGAGGGCTCCTACAATGAGCAGTTCTTC
CASSPGLAGLEGSYNEQFF
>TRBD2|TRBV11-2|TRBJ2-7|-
TGTGCCAGCAGCTTTTTTGGGGAGGGGTACGAGCAGTACTTC
CASSFFGEGYEQYF
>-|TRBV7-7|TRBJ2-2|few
TGTGCCAGCAGCTTAGTCGGAGACATCACCGGGGAGCTGTTTTTT
CASSLVGDITGELFF
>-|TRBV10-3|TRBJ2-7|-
TGTGCCATCAGTGAGAGTTGGGACGAGCAGTACTTC
CAISESWDEQYF
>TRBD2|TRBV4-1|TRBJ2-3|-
TGCGCCAGCAGCCTCCGATTTGGGGGGCTAGCGGGAGCCTCCACAGATACGCAGTATTTT
CASSLRFGGLAGASTDTQYF
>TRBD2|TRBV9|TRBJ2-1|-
TGTGCCAGCAGCGTAGAGGGACTAGCGGGAAAGTTGGACTCCTACAATGAGCAGTTCTTC
CASSVEGLAGKLDSYNEQFF
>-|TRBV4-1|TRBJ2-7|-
TGCGCCAGCAGCCAAGGACAGGAGCTTTGGGCCTACGAGCAGTACTTC
CASSQGQELWAYEQYF
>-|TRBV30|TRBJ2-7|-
TGTGCCTGGAGTGGACTTTACGAGCAGTACTTC
CAWSGLYEQYF
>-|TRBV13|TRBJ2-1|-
TGTGCCAGCAGCTTAATGACGGCCTACAATGAGCAGTTCTTC
CASSLMTAYNEQFF
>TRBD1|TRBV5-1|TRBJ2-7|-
TGCGCCAGCAGCTTGGCTACAGGGGGAAAGTACGAGCAGTACTTC
CASSLATGGKYEQYF
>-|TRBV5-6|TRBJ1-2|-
TGTGCCAGCACCCCGACAATCAGGGATCCTGCCAACTATGGCTACACCTTC
CASTPTIRDPANYGYTF
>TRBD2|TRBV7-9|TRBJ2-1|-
TGTGCCAGCAGACCAGCTAGCGGGAGCTCCTACAATGAGCAGTTCTTC
CASRPASGSSYNEQFF
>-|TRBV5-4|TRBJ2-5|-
TGTGCCAGCAGCTTGGGACAGGAAGAGACCCAGTACTTC
CASSLGQEETQYF
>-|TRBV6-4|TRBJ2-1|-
TGTGCCAGCAGTGACTCCGTTGACAGCTACAATGAGCAGTTCTTC
CASSDSVDSYNEQFF
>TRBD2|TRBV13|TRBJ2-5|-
TGTGCCAGCAGCTTAGAGGCTAGCGGGAGGGAAGAGACCCAGTACTTC
CASSLEASGREETQYF
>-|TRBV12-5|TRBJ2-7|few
TGTGCTAGTGGTTTGTCACCGACTAGTCACGAGCAGTACTTC
CASGLSPTSHEQYF
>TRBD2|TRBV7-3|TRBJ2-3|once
TGTGCCAGCAGCTTACCCTACCTACTAGCGGGGGGCCGGGATACGCAGTATTTT
CASSLPYLLAGGRDTQYF
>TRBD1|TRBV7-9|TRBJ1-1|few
TGTGCCAGCAGCACTCGGGACAGGAGATTCGGATCTTTCTTT
CASSTRDRRFGSFF